The clone carrying this T cell receptor (beta chain) was found once. Its target is not known. The data originate from a study of cytomegalovirus exposure and HLA in healthy donors. Study-wide context: There were 100 million to 130 million unique TCR beta sequences, drawn from approximately 190 million T cells, in an earlier analysis.

The ends lost 2 bases at V and 0 bases at J; junction bases unmatched: 4. The germline V gene encodes CDR1 MNHEY and CDR2 SMNVEV (reference sequence). There are 15 residues in the CDR3. It was with 60 Vbeta and 13 Jbeta primers that the PCR ran. Profiled with immunoSEQ multiplex PCR; TCRdb holds only in-frame clones, not every one. The table has around 85,000 clones, roughly 78% seen once. Overall study results and limits: Follow-up analysis found HLA locus-dependent TCR association rates, highest for DRB1 and lowest for HLA-C.

The chain employs TRBV27 and TRBJ2-7, with 7 bases that match TRBD2. This TCR was recovered from a young man in good health and CMV-seronegative. The specimen sequenced was PBMCs. CDR3 in amino acids: CASSLGGGSSYEQYF. The CDR3 region has the DNA TGTGCCAGCAGTTTAGGGGGAGGGAGCTCCTACGAGCAGTACTTC.